This entry concerns a single T cell receptor beta chain. What it binds is not known. The germline gives CDR1 LGHNA, CDR2 YNFKEQ. The CDR3 totals 16 residues. Deletions cut 2 bases from V and 0 bases from J, with 11 bases between. The entry originates in a study of a mutant IDH1 vaccine in newly diagnosed glioma. In the study overall: Vaccination followed radiotherapy alone by 4-6 weeks, or accompanied temozolomide cycles. Scheduled at week 35, visit V12 preceded visit V13, held at week 47.

Study outcomes and limitations: Induction of immune responses by the vaccine occurred in about 95% of patients.

Libraries were prepared by immunoSEQ multiplex PCR; TCRdb keeps only in-frame clonotypes and omits some of them. The table includes about 83,000 clones, more than 80% detected once. Documented time point: week 47, end of study. Each dose of the vaccine consisted of 300 ug of mutant IDH1 20-mer peptide, with topical imiquimod. The rearrangement links TRBV4-2 to TRBJ2-1; D is ambiguous. This sequence originates from a man between 40 and 49 years old with glioma. The specimen comprised PBMCs, sampled from a glioma patient whose treatment included an IDH1 peptide vaccine. The CDR3 DNA reads TGTGCCAGCAGCCAATCTACAGTGATCTCCTACAATGAGCAGTTCTTC. Translating it yields CASSQSTVISYNEQFF.